This entry is about one TCR beta chain. Its specificity is not known. The entry originates in a study of cytomegalovirus exposure and HLA in healthy donors. Study-level points and caveats: Accounts indicate the classifier identified cytomegalovirus status with strong specificity and sensitivity. Indistinguishable V segments such as TRBV6-2 and TRBV6-3 were excluded. Reportedly, TCR beta sequences accurately predicted HLA-A and HLA-B alleles in most subjects. What a later analysis reportedly showed was that an Asian-associated ancestry cluster had fewer N-insertions than the 666-donor mean.

Trimming left V 6 bases short and J 2 bases short, with 10 bases between. The germline CDR1 and CDR2 sequences are LNHDA and SQIVND (reference sequence). The CDR3 consists of 13 residues. PCR used 60 Vbeta primers and 13 Jbeta primers. Sequenced by immunoSEQ multiplex PCR; TCRdb stores in-frame clones only, minus some. Here the sample spans fewer than 70,000 clones, about four fifths being singletons. The sample taken for sequencing was PBMCs. The rearrangement links TRBV19 to TRBJ2-5; D may be TRBD1 (6 bases). The sequence was collected from a middle-aged woman in good health and CMV-seronegative. As DNA, the CDR3 is TGTGCCAGTAGACGGACAGAACAAGAGACCCAGTACTTC. It translates to CASRRTEQETQYF. Together with reference TRBV19 and TRBJ2-5, the CDR3 gives the full variable domain: DGGITQSPKYLFRKEGQNVTLSCEQNLNHDAMYWYRQDPGQGLRLIYYSQIVNDFQKGDIAEGYSVSREKKESFPLTVTSAQKNPTAFYLCASRRTEQETQYFGPGTRLLVL.